This T cell receptor beta chain was identified during a study of CD8+CD57+ T cells in acquired aplastic anemia. Study-wide context: The average for DNA from sorted CD4+ and CD8+ cells was 2.5 to 4 ug.

Profiling of TCR beta VDJ combinations and CDR3 sequences used genomic DNA as template. TCRdb ran MiXCR on the reads and lists one entry per CDR3 protein. Among approximately 220,000 distinct CDR3 sequences listed, roughly 45% were seen once. Findings and caveats of the study: Found in both controls and patients were twenty-nine CD8+ CDR3 sequences.

Patients selected for sequencing had displayed CD8+CD57+ cell expansion by flow cytometry. Every patient had severe acquired aplastic anemia. At blood sampling, none of the patients had yet received therapy. Per the germline V gene, CDR1 is DFQATT and CDR2 is SNEGSKA (reference sequence). This CDR3 contains 14 residues. V lost 5 bases and J 2 bases, leaving 16 bases between the germline ends. The sample holds a few counts of this clonotype. Its target is not known. V and J are TRBV20-1 and TRBJ2-7, with a tentative D call TRBD2 (5 bases). Sequencing input: sorted CD4+, CD8+, or CD8+CD57+ T cells (not recorded which) from PBMCs. The TCR comes from a human donor with aplastic anemia. This chain's CDR3 is CSASRAVGTYEQYF. In DNA, the CDR3 is TGCAGTGCTTCGCGGGCGGTAGGGACCTACGAGCAGTACTTC.